This T cell receptor (beta chain) was retrieved from a study of T cells after yellow fever vaccination. J gave up 8 bases and V 1 base, and 7 bases lay outside the gene matches. Looked up from germline, CDR1 is SGHTA and CDR2 is FQGNSA. This CDR3 spans 14 amino acids. TCRdb independently ran MiXCR on the 5' RACE reads; one entry per CDR3 protein. Of around 330,000 distinct CDR3 sequences listed, around 3.6% are singletons. The clonotype was recovered from a man in his late teens or twenties who received the YFV17D yellow fever vaccine. V gene TRBV7-2 combines with J gene TRBJ1-2; TRBD1 matches 7 bases. Sequences were derived from PBMCs, sampled on the day of the yellow fever booster vaccination. The chain's CDR3 is CASSLEWGGGGYTF. DNA for the CDR3: TGTGCCAGCAGCTTAGAATGGGGAGGGGGCGGCTACACCTTC.